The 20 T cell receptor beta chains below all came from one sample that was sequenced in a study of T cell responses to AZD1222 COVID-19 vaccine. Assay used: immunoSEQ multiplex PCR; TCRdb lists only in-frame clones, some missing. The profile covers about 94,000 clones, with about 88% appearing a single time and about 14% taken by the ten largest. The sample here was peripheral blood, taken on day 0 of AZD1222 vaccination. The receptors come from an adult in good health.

CDR3 loop: CASNVGGTQETQYF. DNA for the CDR3: TGCGCCAGCAACGTGGGGGGTACCCAAGAGACCCAGTACTTC. The chain recombines TRBV5-1 with TRBJ2-5; tentatively, D is TRBD2 (6 bases). Germline values: CDR1 SGHRS, CDR2 YFSETQ. Trimming shortened V by 6 bases and J by 1 base, and 13 bases separated the two germline ends. This CDR3 spans 14 amino acids.

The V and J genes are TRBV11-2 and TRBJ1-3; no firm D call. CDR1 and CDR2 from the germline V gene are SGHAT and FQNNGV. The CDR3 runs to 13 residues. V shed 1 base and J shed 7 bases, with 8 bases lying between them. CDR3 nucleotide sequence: TGTGCCAGCAGCTTAGTTGATAAGAACACCATATATTTT. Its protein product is CASSLVDKNTIYF. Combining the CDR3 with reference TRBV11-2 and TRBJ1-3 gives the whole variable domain EAGVAQSPRYKIIEKRQSVAFWCNPISGHATLYWYQQILGQGPKLLIQFQNNGVVDDSQLPKDRFSAERLKGVDSTLKIQPAKLEDSAVYLCASSLVDKNTIYFGEGSWLTVV.

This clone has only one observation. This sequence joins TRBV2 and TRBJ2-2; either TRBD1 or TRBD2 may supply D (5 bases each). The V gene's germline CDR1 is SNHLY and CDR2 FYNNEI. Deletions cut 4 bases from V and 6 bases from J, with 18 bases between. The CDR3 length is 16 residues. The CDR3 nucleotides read TGTGCCAGCAGTGCTACCCACCAGGGAGCGGCCGGGGAGCTGTTTTTT. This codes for CASSATHQGAAGELFF.

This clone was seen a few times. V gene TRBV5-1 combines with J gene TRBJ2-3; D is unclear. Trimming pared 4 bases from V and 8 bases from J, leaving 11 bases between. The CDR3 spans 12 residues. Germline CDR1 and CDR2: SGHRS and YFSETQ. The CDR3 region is CASSTPLGTQYF. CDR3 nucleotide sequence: TGCGCCAGCAGCACCCCGCTAGGTACGCAGTATTTT.

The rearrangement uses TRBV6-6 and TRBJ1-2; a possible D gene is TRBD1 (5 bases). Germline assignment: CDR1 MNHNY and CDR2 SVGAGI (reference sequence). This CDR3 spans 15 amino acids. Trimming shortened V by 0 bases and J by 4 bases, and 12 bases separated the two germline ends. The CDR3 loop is CASSYSLGVGYGYTF. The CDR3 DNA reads TGTGCCAGCAGTTACTCGTTGGGGGTCGGCTATGGCTACACCTTC.

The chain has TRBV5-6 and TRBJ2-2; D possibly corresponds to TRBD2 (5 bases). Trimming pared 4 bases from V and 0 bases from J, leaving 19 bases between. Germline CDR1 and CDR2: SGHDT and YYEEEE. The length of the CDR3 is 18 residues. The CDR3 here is CASSPFRKLDANTGELFF. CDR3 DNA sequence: TGTGCCAGCAGCCCGTTTCGGAAACTAGACGCGAACACCGGGGAGCTGTTTTTT.

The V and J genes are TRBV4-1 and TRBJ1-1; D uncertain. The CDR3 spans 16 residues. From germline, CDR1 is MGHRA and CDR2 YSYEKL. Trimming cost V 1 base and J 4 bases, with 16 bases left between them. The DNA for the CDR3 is TGCGCCAGCAGCCAAGTGATGATAAGGTCTTTCACTGAAGCTTTCTTT. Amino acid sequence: CASSQVMIRSFTEAFF.

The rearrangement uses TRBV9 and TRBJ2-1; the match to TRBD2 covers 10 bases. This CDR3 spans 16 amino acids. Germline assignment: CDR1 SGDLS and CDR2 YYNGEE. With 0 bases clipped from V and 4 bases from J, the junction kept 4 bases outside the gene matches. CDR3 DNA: TGTGCCAGCAGCGTAGCTGGGGGACTAGCGTACAATGAGCAGTTCTTC. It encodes CASSVAGGLAYNEQFF.

CDR3 loop: CASSPDYNEQFF. The CDR3, as DNA: TGTGCCAGCAGCCCCGACTACAATGAGCAGTTCTTC. The chain joins TRBV9 to TRBJ2-1, with unresolved D. Germline lookup yields CDR1 SGDLS and CDR2 YYNGEE. This CDR3 spans 12 amino acids. V lost 4 bases, J lost 3 bases, and 5 bases lay in between.

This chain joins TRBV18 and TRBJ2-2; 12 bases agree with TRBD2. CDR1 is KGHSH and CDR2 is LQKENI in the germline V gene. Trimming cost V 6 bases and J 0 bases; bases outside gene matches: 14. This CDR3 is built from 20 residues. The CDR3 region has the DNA TGTGCCAGCTCCCCCTTGGCACTAGCGGGGGGAAGTGCGAACACCGGGGAGCTGTTTTTT. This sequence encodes CASSPLALAGGSANTGELFF.

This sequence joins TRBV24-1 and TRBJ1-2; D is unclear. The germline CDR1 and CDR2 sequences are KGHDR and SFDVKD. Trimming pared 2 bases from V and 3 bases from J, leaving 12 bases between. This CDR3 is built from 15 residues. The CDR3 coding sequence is TGTGCCACCAGTGATTCTTTTGGAACCCACTATGGCTACACCTTC. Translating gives CATSDSFGTHYGYTF.

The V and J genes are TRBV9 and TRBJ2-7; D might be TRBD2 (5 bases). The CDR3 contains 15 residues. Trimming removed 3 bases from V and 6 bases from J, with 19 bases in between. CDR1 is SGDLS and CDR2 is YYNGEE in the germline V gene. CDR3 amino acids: CASSDGNSPRSEQYF. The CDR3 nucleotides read TGTGCCAGCAGCGACGGGAACAGCCCAAGGTCCGAGCAGTACTTC.

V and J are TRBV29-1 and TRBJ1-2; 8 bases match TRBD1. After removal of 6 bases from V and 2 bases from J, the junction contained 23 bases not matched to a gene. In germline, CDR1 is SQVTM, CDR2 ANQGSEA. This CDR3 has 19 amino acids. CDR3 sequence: CSVAGQEIGAFPQNYGYTF. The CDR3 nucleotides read TGCAGCGTAGCGGGACAGGAGATTGGCGCTTTCCCCCAAAACTATGGCTACACCTTC.

CDR3: CAIPGGAGGLGTGELFF. The CDR3 nucleotides read TGTGCCATCCCGGGAGGAGCGGGGGGGCTCGGCACCGGGGAGCTGTTTTTT. V gene TRBV10-3 combines with J gene TRBJ2-2, with 10 bases identical to TRBD2. Germline CDR1 ENHRY, CDR2 SYGVKD. The ends lost 8 bases at V and 4 bases at J; junction bases unmatched: 13. There are 17 residues in the CDR3.

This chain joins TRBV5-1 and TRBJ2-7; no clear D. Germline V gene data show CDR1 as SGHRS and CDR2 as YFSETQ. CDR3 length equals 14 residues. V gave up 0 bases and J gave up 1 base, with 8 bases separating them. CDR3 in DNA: TGCGCCAGCAGCTTGGACTCCTCGTCCTACGAGCAGTACTTC. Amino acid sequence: CASSLDSSSYEQYF. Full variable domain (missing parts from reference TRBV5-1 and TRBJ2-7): KAGVTQTPRYLIKTRGQQVTLSCSPISGHRSVSWYQQTPGQGLQFLFEYFSETQRNKGNFPGRFSGRQFSNSRSEMNVSTLELGDSALYLCASSLDSSSYEQYFGPGTRLTVT.

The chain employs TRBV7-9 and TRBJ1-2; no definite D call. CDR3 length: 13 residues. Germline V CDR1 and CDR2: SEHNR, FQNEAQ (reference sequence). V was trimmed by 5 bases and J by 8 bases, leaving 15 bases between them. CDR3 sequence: CASSLGNLEGYTF. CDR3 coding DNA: TGTGCCAGCAGCCTAGGGAATTTGGAGGGCTACACCTTC.

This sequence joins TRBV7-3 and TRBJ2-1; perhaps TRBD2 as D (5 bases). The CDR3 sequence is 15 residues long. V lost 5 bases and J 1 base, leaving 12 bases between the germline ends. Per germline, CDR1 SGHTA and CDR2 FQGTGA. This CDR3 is CASSISRGSYNEQFF. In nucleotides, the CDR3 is TGTGCCAGCAGCATAAGCCGGGGATCCTACAATGAGCAGTTCTTC. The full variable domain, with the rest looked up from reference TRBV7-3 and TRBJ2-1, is GAGVSQTPSNKVTEKGKYVELRCDPISGHTALYWYRQSLGQGPEFLIYFQGTGAADDSGLPNDRFFAVRPEGSVSTLKIQRTERGDSAVYLCASSISRGSYNEQFFGPGTRLTVL.

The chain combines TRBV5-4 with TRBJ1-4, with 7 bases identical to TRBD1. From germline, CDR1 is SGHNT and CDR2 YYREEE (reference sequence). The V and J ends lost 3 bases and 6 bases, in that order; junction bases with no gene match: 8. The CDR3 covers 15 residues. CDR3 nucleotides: TGTGCCAGCAGCTACCGGGACAGACAAGATGAAAAACTGTTTTTT. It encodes CASSYRDRQDEKLFF. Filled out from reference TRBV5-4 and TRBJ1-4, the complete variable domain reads ETGVTQSPTHLIKTRGQQVTLRCSSQSGHNTVSWYQQALGQGPQFIFQYYREEENGRGNFPPRFSGLQFPNYSSELNVNALELDDSALYLCASSYRDRQDEKLFFGSGTQLSVL.

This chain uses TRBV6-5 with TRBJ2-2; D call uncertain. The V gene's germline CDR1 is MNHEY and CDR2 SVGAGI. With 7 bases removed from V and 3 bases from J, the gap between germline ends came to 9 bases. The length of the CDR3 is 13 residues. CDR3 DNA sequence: TGTGCCAGCACCCTGGGCTACACCGGGGAGCTGTTTTTT. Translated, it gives CASTLGYTGELFF.

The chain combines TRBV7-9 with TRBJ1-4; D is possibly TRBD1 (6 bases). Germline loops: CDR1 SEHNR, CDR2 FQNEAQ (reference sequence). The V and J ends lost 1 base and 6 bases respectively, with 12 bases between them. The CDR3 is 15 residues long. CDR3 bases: TGTGCCAGCAGCTTAGGGGGGCCCTTCGATGAAAAACTGTTTTTT. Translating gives CASSLGGPFDEKLFF.